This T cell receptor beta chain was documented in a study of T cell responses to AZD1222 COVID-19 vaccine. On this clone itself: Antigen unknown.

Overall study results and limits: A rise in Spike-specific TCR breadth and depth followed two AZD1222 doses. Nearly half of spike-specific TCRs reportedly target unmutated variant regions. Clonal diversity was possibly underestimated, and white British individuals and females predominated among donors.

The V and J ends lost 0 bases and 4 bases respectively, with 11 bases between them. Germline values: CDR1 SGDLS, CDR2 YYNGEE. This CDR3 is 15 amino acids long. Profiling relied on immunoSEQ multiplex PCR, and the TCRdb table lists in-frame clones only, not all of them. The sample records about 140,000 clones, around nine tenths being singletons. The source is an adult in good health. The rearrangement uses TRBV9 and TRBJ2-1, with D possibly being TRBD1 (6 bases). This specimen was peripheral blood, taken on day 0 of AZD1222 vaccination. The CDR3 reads CASSVGQGIYNEQFF. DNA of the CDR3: TGTGCCAGCAGCGTAGGCCAGGGGATATACAATGAGCAGTTCTTC.